This TCR beta chain was recorded in a study of cytomegalovirus exposure and HLA in healthy donors. Both 60 Vbeta primers and 13 Jbeta primers went into the PCR. Assay: immunoSEQ multiplex PCR; the TCRdb copy retains only in-frame clones and omits some. The sample includes about 100,000 clones, 60% to 80% of them seen just once. This CDR3 spans 13 amino acids. Trimming removed 2 bases from V and 8 bases from J, with 12 bases in between. The germline V gene encodes CDR1 ENHRY and CDR2 SYGVKD. This TCR was recovered from a man aged 55 to 70 in good health and CMV-seropositive. The V and J genes are TRBV10-3 and TRBJ1-2; possibly TRBD1 for D (6 bases). The specimen was PBMCs. The CDR3 is CAISEPGVNGYTF. Written as DNA, the CDR3 is TGTGCCATCAGTGAGCCAGGGGTAAACGGCTACACCTTC.